This T cell receptor (beta chain) was captured by sequencing in a study of blood T cells in healthy people across ages. Points from the study as a whole: CMV status of donors was unknown, possibly confounding expanded clonotype changes. Fewer expanded clones and more diversity marked long-lived versus aged donors.

Turning to this clonotype: Its specificity is not known. At one of its ends the junction is not consistent with the germline gene, which may arise from a read error.

The donors, aged roughly 6 to 95, were healthy Caucasians from Russia. Germline lookup yields CDR1 SGHDT and CDR2 YYEEEE. The CDR3 consists of 15 residues. Primers used in a second PCR of roughly 7 to 12 cycles were a sample-barcoded 5' primer and a J-beta primer mix. Each of the samples gave a minimum of 2.5 million paired-end reads that contained CDR3. TCRdb processed the 5' RACE reads anew with MiXCR; each CDR3 protein has one entry. Of some 1.7 million distinct CDR3 sequences detected, about 30% appear once; the ten largest clones hold about 7.7%. J is TRBJ2-5 and V is TRBV5-6; maybe TRBD1 (6 bases). The tail of the sequence fits TRBJ2-7 better, so the J call may be wrong. The source material was blood. The receptor was derived from a woman in her thirties in good health. This CDR3 is CASSLPRQASCEQYF. The DNA for the CDR3 is TGTGCCAGCAGCTTGCCACGACAGGCATCCTGCGAGCAGTACTTC.